The present entry profiles one T cell receptor beta chain with its context. Its cognate antigen is unknown. These data belong to a study of cytomegalovirus exposure and HLA in healthy donors. Study-wide background: Assignment to the Caucasian-associated ancestry cluster applied to 75% to 85% of the approximately 360 genotyped donors.

In germline, CDR1 is SGHDN, CDR2 FVKESK. The CDR3 covers 13 residues. V was shortened by 0 bases and J by 13 bases, with 13 bases between the two germline ends. The PCR was carried out with 60 Vbeta primers and 13 Jbeta primers. TCRdb keeps only in-frame clones here, not all; method: immunoSEQ multiplex PCR. The sample records about 180,000 clones, 79% being singletons. Findings of the study overall: In a later analysis, DRB1 alleles had the most associated TCRs; HLA-C alleles the fewest.

The source is a middle-aged woman in good health and CMV-seronegative. The J gene is TRBJ2-1, the V gene TRBV14; maybe TRBD2 (5 bases). Sequencing used PBMCs. Here the CDR3 reads CASSQESGRAQFF. In nucleotides, the CDR3 is TGTGCCAGCAGCCAAGAGAGCGGACGAGCCCAGTTCTTC.